This T cell receptor (beta chain) was documented in a study of T cell changes during pregnancy in multiple sclerosis. Sequenced by immunoSEQ multiplex PCR; TCRdb stores in-frame clones only, minus some. The sample shows approximately 70,000 clones, 92% of them seen only once. This CDR3 has 15 amino acids. Germline V CDR1 and CDR2: SEHNR, FQNEAQ (reference sequence). The germline V and J ends were trimmed by 4 bases and 2 bases, with 13 bases remaining between them. The rearrangement links TRBV7-9 to TRBJ2-3; D remains unclear. This TCR came from a female donor in good health, enrolled as a control in a pregnancy study. Here the sequenced sample was peripheral blood, taken in the second trimester of pregnancy. The CDR3 DNA follows: TGTGCCAGCAGCTCAAGAGCTGCCTACACAGATACGCAGTATTTT. This gives the protein CASSSRAAYTDTQYF.